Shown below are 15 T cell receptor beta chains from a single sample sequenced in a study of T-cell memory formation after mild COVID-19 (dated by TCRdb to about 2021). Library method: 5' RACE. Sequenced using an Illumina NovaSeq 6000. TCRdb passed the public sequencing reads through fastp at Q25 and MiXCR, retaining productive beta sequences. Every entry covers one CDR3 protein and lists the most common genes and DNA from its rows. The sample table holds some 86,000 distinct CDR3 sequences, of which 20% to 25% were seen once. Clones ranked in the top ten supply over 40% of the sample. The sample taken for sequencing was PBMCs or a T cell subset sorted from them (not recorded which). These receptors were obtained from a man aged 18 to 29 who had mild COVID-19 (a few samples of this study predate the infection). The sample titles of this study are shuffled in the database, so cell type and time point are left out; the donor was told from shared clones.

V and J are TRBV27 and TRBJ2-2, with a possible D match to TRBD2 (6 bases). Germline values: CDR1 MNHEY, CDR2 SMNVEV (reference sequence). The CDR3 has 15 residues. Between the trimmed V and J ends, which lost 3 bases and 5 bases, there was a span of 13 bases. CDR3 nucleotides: TGTGCCAGCAGTTTCCGTCCCGGGGGAACCGGGGAGCTGTTTTTT. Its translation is CASSFRPGGTGELFF.

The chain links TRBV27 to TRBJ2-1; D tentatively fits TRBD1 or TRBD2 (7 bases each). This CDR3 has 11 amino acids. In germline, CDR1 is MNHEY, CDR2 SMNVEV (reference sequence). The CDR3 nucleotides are TGTGCTACTCAGGGGGGGCATGAGCAGTTCTTC. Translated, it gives CATQGGHEQFF.

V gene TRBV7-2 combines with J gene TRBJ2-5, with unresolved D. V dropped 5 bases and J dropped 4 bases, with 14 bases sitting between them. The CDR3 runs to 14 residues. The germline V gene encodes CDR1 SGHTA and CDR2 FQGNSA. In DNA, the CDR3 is TGTGCCAGCAGCGGTACCACCCCGAGAGAGACCCAGTACTTC. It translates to CASSGTTPRETQYF. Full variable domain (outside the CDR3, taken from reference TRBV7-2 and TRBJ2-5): GAGVSQSPSNKVTEKGKDVELRCDPISGHTALYWYRQSLGQGLEFLIYFQGNSAPDKSGLPSDRFSAERTGGSVSTLTIQRTQQEDSAVYLCASSGTTPRETQYFGPGTRLLVL.

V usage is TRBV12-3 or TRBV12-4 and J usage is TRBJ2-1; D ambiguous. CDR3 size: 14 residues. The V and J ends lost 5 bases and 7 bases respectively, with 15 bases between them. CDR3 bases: TGTGCCAGCAGTACCTCCCTCGGTCGGAATGAGCAGTTCTTC. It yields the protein CASSTSLGRNEQFF.

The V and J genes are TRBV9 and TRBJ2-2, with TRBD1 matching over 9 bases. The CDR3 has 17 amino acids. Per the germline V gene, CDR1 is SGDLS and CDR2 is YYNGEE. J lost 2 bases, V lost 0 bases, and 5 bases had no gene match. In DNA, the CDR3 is TGTGCCAGCAGCGTAGCTAGGGACAGGGAAAACACCGGGGAGCTGTTTTTT. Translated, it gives CASSVARDRENTGELFF.

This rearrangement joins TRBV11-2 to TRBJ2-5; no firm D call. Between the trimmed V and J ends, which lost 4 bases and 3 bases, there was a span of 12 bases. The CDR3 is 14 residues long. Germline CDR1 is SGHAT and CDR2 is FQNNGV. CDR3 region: CASSWRERKETQYF. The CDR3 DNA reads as TGTGCCAGCAGCTGGAGAGAACGGAAAGAGACCCAGTACTTC.

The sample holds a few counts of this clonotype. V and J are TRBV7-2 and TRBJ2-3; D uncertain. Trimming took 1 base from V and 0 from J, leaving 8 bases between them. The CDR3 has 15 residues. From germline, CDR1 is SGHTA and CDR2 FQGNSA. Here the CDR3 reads CASSLGPPSTDTQYF. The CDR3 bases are TGTGCCAGCAGCTTAGGGCCCCCTAGCACAGATACGCAGTATTTT.

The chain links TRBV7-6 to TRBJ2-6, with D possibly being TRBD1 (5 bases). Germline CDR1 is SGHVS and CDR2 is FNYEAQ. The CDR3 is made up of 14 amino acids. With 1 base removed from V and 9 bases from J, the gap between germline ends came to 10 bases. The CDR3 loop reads CASSLGQQVNVLTF. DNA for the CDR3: TGTGCCAGCAGCTTAGGACAACAGGTCAACGTCCTGACTTTC. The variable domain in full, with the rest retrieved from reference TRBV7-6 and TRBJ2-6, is GAGVSQSPRYKVTKRGQDVALRCDPISGHVSLYWYRQALGQGPEFLTYFNYEAQQDKSGLPNDRFSAERPEGSISTLTIQRTEQRDSAMYRCASSLGQQVNVLTFGAGSRLTVL.

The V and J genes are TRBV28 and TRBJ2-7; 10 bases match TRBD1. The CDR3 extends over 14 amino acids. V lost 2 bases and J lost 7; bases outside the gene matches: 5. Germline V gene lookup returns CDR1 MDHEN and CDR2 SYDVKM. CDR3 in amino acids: CASSLRQGAREQYV. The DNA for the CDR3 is TGTGCCAGCAGTTTAAGACAGGGGGCGCGAGAGCAGTACGTC.

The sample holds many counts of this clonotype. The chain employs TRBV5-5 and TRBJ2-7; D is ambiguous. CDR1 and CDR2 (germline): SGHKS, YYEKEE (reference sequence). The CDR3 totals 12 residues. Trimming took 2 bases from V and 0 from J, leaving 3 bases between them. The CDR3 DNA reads TGTGCCAGCAGCTTTACCTCCTACGAGCAGTACTTC. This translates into CASSFTSYEQYF.

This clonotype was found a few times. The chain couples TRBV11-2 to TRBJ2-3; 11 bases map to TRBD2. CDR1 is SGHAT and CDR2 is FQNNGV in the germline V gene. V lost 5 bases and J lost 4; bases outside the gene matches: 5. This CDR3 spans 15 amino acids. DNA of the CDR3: TGTGCCAGCAGCCCGCCTAGCGGGGGGCCAGATACGCAGTATTTT. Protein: CASSPPSGGPDTQYF.

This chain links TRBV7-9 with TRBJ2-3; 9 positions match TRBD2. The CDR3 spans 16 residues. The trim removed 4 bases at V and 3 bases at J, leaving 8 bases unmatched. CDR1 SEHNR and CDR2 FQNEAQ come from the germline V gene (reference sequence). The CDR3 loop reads CASSSLAGTMTDTQYF. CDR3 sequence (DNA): TGTGCCAGCAGCTCGCTAGCGGGGACAATGACAGATACGCAGTATTTT.

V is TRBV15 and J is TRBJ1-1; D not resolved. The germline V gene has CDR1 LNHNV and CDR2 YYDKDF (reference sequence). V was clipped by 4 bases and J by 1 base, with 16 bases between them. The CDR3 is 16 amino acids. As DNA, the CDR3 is TGTGCCACCAGCACCAAACAAGGACCGCCGAACACTGAAGCTTTCTTT. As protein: CATSTKQGPPNTEAFF.

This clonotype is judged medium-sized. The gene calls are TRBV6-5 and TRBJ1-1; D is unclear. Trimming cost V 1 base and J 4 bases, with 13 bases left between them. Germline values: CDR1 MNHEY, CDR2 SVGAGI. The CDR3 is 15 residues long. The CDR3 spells CASSYYPGRGTEAFF. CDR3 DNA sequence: TGTGCCAGCAGTTACTACCCCGGTCGGGGCACTGAAGCTTTCTTT.

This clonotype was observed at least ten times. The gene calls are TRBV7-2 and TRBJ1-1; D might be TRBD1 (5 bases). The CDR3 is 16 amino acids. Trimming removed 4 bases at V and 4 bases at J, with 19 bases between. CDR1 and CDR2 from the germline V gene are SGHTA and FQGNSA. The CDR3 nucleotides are TGTGCCAGCAGCTATGACGGACGGGGGAGCGGCACTGAAGCTTTCTTT. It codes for CASSYDGRGSGTEAFF.